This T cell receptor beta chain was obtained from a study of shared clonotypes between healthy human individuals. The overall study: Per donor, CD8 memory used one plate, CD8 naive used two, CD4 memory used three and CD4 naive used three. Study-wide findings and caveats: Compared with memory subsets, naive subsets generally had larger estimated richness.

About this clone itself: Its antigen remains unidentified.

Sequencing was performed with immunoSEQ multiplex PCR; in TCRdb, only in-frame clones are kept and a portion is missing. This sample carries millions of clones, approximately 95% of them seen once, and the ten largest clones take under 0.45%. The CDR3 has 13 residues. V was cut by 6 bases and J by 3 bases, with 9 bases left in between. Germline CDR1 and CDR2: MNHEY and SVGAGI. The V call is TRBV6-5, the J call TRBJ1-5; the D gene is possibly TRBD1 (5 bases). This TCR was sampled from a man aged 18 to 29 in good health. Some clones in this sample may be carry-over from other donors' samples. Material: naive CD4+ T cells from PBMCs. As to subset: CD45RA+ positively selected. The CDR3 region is CASSPGTNQPQHF. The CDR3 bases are TGTGCCAGCAGCCCAGGGACCAATCAGCCCCAGCATTTT.